The source of this TCR beta chain is a study of radiotherapy plus CTLA-4 blockade in lung cancer. Notes on the study in general: Peripheral blood showed expansion of tumor-derived TCR clones after radiotherapy and ipilimumab.

Note on this clone: Its antigen is as yet unknown.

The CDR3 has 16 residues. V dropped 2 bases and J dropped 0 bases, with 13 bases sitting between them. Germline CDR1 SGHTA, CDR2 FQGNSA. The method was immunoSEQ multiplex PCR; TCRdb's version includes in-frame clones alone and lacks a portion of them. The sample records roughly 68,000 clones, around 73% being singletons. Sequencing was performed on peripheral blood, taken from a patient treated with radiotherapy plus ipilimumab. The chain joins TRBV7-2 to TRBJ1-1, with TRBD1 as a possible D gene (5 bases). The receptor's source is a human donor with non-small cell lung cancer who had a complete response to radiotherapy plus ipilimumab. The CDR3 sequence is CASSLRDPRVNTEAFF. The CDR3 DNA follows: TGTGCCAGCAGCTTAAGGGACCCGAGGGTGAACACTGAAGCTTTCTTT.